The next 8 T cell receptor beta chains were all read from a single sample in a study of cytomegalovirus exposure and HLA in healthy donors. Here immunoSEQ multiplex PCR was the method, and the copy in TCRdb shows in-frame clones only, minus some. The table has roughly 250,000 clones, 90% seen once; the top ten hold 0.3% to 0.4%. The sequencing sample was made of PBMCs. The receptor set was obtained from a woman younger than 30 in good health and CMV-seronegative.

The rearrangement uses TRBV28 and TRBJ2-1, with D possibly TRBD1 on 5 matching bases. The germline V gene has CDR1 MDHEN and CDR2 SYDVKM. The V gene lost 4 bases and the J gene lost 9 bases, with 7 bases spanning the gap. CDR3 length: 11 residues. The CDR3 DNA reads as TGTGCCAGCAGTTCTCAGGGTGAGCAGTTCTTC. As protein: CASSSQGEQFF.

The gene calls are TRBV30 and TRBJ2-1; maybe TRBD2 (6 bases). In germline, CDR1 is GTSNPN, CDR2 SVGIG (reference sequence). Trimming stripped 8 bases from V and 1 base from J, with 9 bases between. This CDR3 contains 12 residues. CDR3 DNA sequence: TGTGCCGGAGGGAGGTCCTACAATGAGCAGTTCTTC. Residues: CAGGRSYNEQFF.

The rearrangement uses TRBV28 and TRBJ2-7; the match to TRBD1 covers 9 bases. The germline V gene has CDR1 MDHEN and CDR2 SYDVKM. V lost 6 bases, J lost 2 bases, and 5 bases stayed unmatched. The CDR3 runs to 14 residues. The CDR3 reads CASRGNRGPYEQYF. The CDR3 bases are TGTGCCAGCAGGGGTAACAGGGGGCCCTACGAGCAGTACTTC.

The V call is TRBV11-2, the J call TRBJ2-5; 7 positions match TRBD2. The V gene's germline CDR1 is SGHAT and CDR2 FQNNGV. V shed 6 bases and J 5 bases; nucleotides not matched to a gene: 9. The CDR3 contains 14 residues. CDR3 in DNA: TGTGCCAGCAGACCGGCGGGGGTCAGCGAGACCCAGTACTTC. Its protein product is CASRPAGVSETQYF.

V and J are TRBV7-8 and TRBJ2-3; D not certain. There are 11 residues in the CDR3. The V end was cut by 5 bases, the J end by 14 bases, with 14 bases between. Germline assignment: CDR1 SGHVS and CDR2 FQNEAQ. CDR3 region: CASSPLGTMYF. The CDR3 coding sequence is TGTGCCAGCAGCCCGCTAGGCACTATGTATTTT.

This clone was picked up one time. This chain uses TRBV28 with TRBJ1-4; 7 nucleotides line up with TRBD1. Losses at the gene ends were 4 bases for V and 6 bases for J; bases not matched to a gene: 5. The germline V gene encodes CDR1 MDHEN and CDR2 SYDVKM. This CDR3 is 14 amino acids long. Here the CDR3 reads CASSWTGGDEKLFF. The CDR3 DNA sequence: TGTGCCAGCAGTTGGACAGGAGGGGATGAAAAACTGTTTTTT.

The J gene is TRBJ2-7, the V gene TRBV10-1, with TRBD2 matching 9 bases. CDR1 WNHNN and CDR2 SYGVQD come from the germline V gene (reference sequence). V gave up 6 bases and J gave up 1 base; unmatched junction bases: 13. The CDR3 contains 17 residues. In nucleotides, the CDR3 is TGCGCCAGCAGGGGGGGACTAGCCCTATTGACTTCCTACGAGCAGTACGTC. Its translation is CASRGGLALLTSYEQYV.

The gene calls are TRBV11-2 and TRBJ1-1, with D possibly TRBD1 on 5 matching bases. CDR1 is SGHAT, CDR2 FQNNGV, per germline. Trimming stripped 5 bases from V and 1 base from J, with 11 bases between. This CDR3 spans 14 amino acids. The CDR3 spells CASSTGPTNTEAFF. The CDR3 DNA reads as TGTGCCAGCAGCACAGGACCTACGAACACTGAAGCTTTCTTT.